In this sample, the clone carrying this T cell receptor (beta chain) turned up a few times. Antigen specificity is unknown. This sample was taken from a study of beta chain features in type 1 diabetes. Broader study findings: Reads derived from cDNA could over-represent cells showing high TCR expression. Patients' naive, central memory and regulatory TCRB repertoires appeared more alike than those of healthy donors. Shorter TCRB CDR3s, moderately but significantly so, marked every one of the four CD4+ subsets in Type 1 diabetes patients.

The purity of all sorted populations exceeded 98%. Reverse transcribing all isolated RNA meant expressed TCRB transcripts were sequenced. Repertoires were generated with immunoSEQ multiplex PCR, while TCRdb's copy carries only in-frame clones and drops some. The sample lists under 55,000 clones; approximately 45% were seen once. The source of this sequence is a man aged 30 to 45 with type 1 diabetes. The sample was Tregs from blood.

The CDR3 sequence is CASSLMGLAGVGTDTQYF. CDR3 in DNA: TGTGCCAGCAGCTTAATGGGACTAGCGGGAGTCGGTACAGATACGCAGTATTTT. The chain recombines TRBV7-3 with TRBJ2-3, with 14 bases lining up with TRBD2. From germline, CDR1 is SGHTA and CDR2 FQGTGA. CDR3 length: 18 residues. V lost 1 base and J lost 3; bases outside the gene matches: 6. The variable domain in full, with the rest retrieved from reference TRBV7-3 and TRBJ2-3, is GAGVSQTPSNKVTEKGKYVELRCDPISGHTALYWYRQSLGQGPEFLIYFQGTGAADDSGLPNDRFFAVRPEGSVSTLKIQRTERGDSAVYLCASSLMGLAGVGTDTQYFGPGTRLTVL.